Shown below are 16 T cell receptor beta chains from a single sample sequenced in a study of T cells in Graves' hyperthyroidism and ophthalmopathy. Researchers took RNA transcripts and amplified the TCR beta CDR3 regions from them. TCR CDR3 regions were first amplified by RT-PCR with HTBI primers. TCRdb redid the calling of the multiplex PCR reads with MiXCR, one entry per CDR3 protein. The table has just under 750,000 distinct CDR3 sequences, roughly a third seen once. The sequenced sample consisted of blood. The receptors shown here come from a middle-aged woman with Graves' hyperthyroidism.

The genes are TRBV5-1 and TRBJ2-2; 12 positions agree with TRBD2. J gave up 6 bases and V 4 bases, and 7 bases lay outside the gene matches. The CDR3 is made up of 16 amino acids. Per the germline V gene, CDR1 is SGHRS and CDR2 is YFSETQ. The CDR3 region is CASSQTSGSGAGELFF. In DNA, the CDR3 is TGCGCCAGCAGCCAGACTAGCGGGAGCGGGGCCGGGGAGCTGTTTTTT.

This clonotype occurred a few times. The rearrangement links TRBV19 to TRBJ1-2, with D possibly being TRBD1 (6 bases). This CDR3 has 14 residues. Per the germline V gene, CDR1 is LNHDA and CDR2 is SQIVND (reference sequence). V lost 5 bases and J 4 bases, leaving 14 bases between the germline ends. CDR3 DNA sequence: TGTGCCAGTAGTCCCCCGGACAGATTCTATGGCTACACCTTC. The encoded protein is CASSPPDRFYGYTF. The full variable domain, its missing parts supplied by reference TRBV19 and TRBJ1-2, is DGGITQSPKYLFRKEGQNVTLSCEQNLNHDAMYWYRQDPGQGLRLIYYSQIVNDFQKGDIAEGYSVSREKKESFPLTVTSAQKNPTAFYLCASSPPDRFYGYTFGSGTRLTVV.

The chain links TRBV12-3 or TRBV12-4 to TRBJ1-2, with 8 bases identical to TRBD1. The junction had 7 bases not matched to a gene; V was cut back by 4 bases and J by 12 bases. This CDR3 is 12 amino acids long. Written as DNA, the CDR3 is TGTGCCAGCAGTTATGACAGGGGAGGCCACACCTTC. Its protein product is CASSYDRGGHTF.

The genes are TRBV7-2 and TRBJ2-5, with D unclear. The CDR3 length is 16 residues. Trimming pared 5 bases from V and 5 bases from J, leaving 21 bases between. Per germline, CDR1 SGHTA and CDR2 FQGNSA. The CDR3: CASSQDSGLVEETQYF. In DNA, the CDR3 is TGTGCCAGCAGCCAAGACTCAGGCCTCGTGGAGGAGACCCAGTACTTC.

This clonotype has a count of ten or more. The V and J genes are TRBV24-1 and TRBJ2-5, with D possibly being TRBD2 (7 bases). CDR1 and CDR2 from the germline V gene are KGHDR and SFDVKD. CDR3 length: 17 amino acids. V was trimmed by 1 base and J by 7 bases, leaving 21 bases between them. CDR3 sequence (DNA): TGTGCCACCAGTGATTTTAGAGATATCGGGGGGCAGGGGACCCAGTACTTC. This translates into CATSDFRDIGGQGTQYF.

On this clonotype itself: A much bigger clone sits one base away, suggesting this may be a read error. Because it lacks the conserved phenylalanine or tryptophan at the end, this CDR3 is likely a read error. The CDR3 DNA reads TGTGCCAGCAGCTTAGTATCAGAGAGACCCGGCTATGGCTACACCCTC. It is translated as CASSLVSERPGYGYTL. V usage is TRBV7-2 and J usage is TRBJ1-2; D not certain. The CDR3 extends over 16 amino acids. V was shortened by 1 base and J by 4 bases, with 16 bases between the two germline ends. Germline CDR1 and CDR2: SGHTA and FQGNSA.

This clonotype has more than one count but fewer than ten. This rearrangement joins TRBV13 to TRBJ2-7, with 9 bases matching TRBD1. V shed 6 bases, J shed 5 bases, and the junction held 11 bases outside the gene matches. The CDR3 runs to 15 residues. The germline V gene has CDR1 PRHDT and CDR2 FYEKMQ (reference sequence). This CDR3 is CASSEEGTGFHEQYF. CDR3 sequence (DNA): TGTGCCAGCAGTGAAGAAGGGACAGGGTTTCACGAGCAGTACTTC.

This clonotype was observed a handful of times. The V and J genes are TRBV9 and TRBJ2-7, with D uncertain. The CDR3 length is 14 residues. Germline V lookup: CDR1 SGDLS, CDR2 YYNGEE. Deletions cut 4 bases from V and 3 bases from J, with 14 bases between. The chain's CDR3 is CASSLGSFYYEQYF. The CDR3 DNA reads TGTGCCAGCAGCCTGGGGTCTTTTTACTACGAGCAGTACTTC.

This clonotype was seen more than once but under ten times. The chain uses TRBV28 and TRBJ1-2; D is unresolved. This CDR3 has 11 residues. Germline V gives CDR1 MDHEN, CDR2 SYDVKM. The V end lost 5 bases, the J end lost 8 bases, and 9 bases lay between the germline ends. The CDR3 spells CASSLGRGYTF. The CDR3 bases are TGTGCCAGCAGTCTAGGGCGCGGCTACACCTTC.

This clonotype was seen a handful of times. The genes are TRBV19 and TRBJ1-1, with unresolved D. Germline values: CDR1 LNHDA, CDR2 SQIVND (reference sequence). This CDR3 region has 14 residues. Trimming shortened V by 5 bases and J by 8 bases, and 18 bases separated the two germline ends. In nucleotides, the CDR3 is TGTGCCAGTAGTCGGGCCACTCTTGACCCCGAAGCTTTCTTT. This translates into CASSRATLDPEAFF.

This clonotype was recorded at least ten times. This rearrangement joins TRBV7-3 to TRBJ1-1; D unresolved. Per the germline V gene, CDR1 is SGHTA and CDR2 is FQGTGA. V was clipped by 5 bases and J by 6 bases, with 16 bases between them. The CDR3 length is 14 residues. The CDR3 nucleotides read TGTGCCAGCAGCCTCGAGGGTTTTATTTCTGAAGCTTTCTTT. It translates to CASSLEGFISEAFF. Drawing the rest from reference TRBV7-3 and TRBJ1-1, the complete variable domain is GAGVSQTPSNKVTEKGKYVELRCDPISGHTALYWYRQSLGQGPEFLIYFQGTGAADDSGLPNDRFFAVRPEGSVSTLKIQRTERGDSAVYLCASSLEGFISEAFFGQGTRLTVV.

The rearrangement joins TRBV7-2 to TRBJ1-2, with unresolved D. V dropped 0 bases and J dropped 7 bases, with 18 bases sitting between them. The CDR3 spans 16 residues. The germline V gene has CDR1 SGHTA and CDR2 FQGNSA. The chain's CDR3 is CASSLAHRGWEGGYTF. As DNA, the CDR3 is TGTGCCAGCAGCTTAGCGCATCGCGGTTGGGAGGGTGGCTACACCTTC.

This clonotype showed up many times. The chain is built from TRBV19 and TRBJ2-5, with D possibly TRBD1 on 6 matching bases. V was pared by 6 bases and J by 1 base, with 12 bases between. This CDR3 has 14 amino acids. Per the germline V gene, CDR1 is LNHDA and CDR2 is SQIVND (reference sequence). The CDR3 DNA reads as TGTGCCAGTAGCAGGACAGACTCCCAAGAGACCCAGTACTTC. It codes for CASSRTDSQETQYF. Complete variable domain (other parts from reference TRBV19 and TRBJ2-5): DGGITQSPKYLFRKEGQNVTLSCEQNLNHDAMYWYRQDPGQGLRLIYYSQIVNDFQKGDIAEGYSVSREKKESFPLTVTSAQKNPTAFYLCASSRTDSQETQYFGPGTRLLVL.

The V gene is TRBV10-3, the J gene TRBJ2-6; no firm D call. The CDR3 length is 13 residues. The V gene lost 8 bases and the J gene lost 4 bases, with 9 bases spanning the gap. The germline gives CDR1 ENHRY, CDR2 SYGVKD. For the CDR3, the DNA is TGTGCCATCCTCGAGGCAGGGGCCAACGTCCTGACTTTC. Encoded protein: CAILEAGANVLTF.

V usage is TRBV6-5 and J usage is TRBJ1-4, with D unclear. CDR1 is MNHEY and CDR2 is SVGAGI in the germline V gene. CDR3 length: 12 amino acids. V was clipped by 7 bases and J by 7 bases, with 10 bases between them. The CDR3 loop is CASKASAEKLFF. CDR3 coding DNA: TGTGCCAGCAAAGCGTCGGCTGAAAAACTGTTTTTT.

With respect to this clonotype: This CDR3 fails to terminate in the conserved phenylalanine or tryptophan, so it likely reflects a read error. The DNA is left out, because the CDR3 cannot be placed on it with certainty; the CDR3 is given as TCRdb lists it. The rearrangement uses TRBV7-6 and TRBJ1-6; the table's D call, TRBD1, was not checked against the DNA. Per the germline V gene, CDR1 is SGHVS and CDR2 is FNYEAQ. 11 amino acids form the CDR3, both terminal residues included. The CDR3 protein is CASSLLQGTVS.